This T cell receptor (beta chain) was observed in a study of cytomegalovirus exposure and HLA in healthy donors. The CDR3 runs 15 residues. CDR1 and CDR2 (germline): SGHRS, YFSETQ. J lost 0 bases, V lost 3 bases, and 6 bases had no gene match. The study ran its PCR with 60 Vbeta and 13 Jbeta primers. TCRdb's copy holds only in-frame clones and misses some; the assay was immunoSEQ multiplex PCR. Among about 170,000 clones listed, around 77% were seen once. Comment on this clone: Its target is not known.

Whole-study results and caveats: Later analysis indicated greater clonal expansion among HLA-associated TCR beta chains than among equally common other chains. Evidence from a later analysis indicated that most CMV-associated TCR beta chains looked HLA-restricted. Donors were assumed by presence/absence analyses to have roughly uniform sequencing depth.

This clonotype originated in a woman in her forties or fifties in good health and CMV-seropositive. The specimen sequenced was PBMCs. The chain joins TRBV5-1 to TRBJ2-7; 7 bases are shared with TRBD2. CDR3 loop: CASSSLATSSYEQYF. The CDR3 DNA reads as TGCGCCAGCAGCTCACTAGCGACCTCCTCCTACGAGCAGTACTTC.